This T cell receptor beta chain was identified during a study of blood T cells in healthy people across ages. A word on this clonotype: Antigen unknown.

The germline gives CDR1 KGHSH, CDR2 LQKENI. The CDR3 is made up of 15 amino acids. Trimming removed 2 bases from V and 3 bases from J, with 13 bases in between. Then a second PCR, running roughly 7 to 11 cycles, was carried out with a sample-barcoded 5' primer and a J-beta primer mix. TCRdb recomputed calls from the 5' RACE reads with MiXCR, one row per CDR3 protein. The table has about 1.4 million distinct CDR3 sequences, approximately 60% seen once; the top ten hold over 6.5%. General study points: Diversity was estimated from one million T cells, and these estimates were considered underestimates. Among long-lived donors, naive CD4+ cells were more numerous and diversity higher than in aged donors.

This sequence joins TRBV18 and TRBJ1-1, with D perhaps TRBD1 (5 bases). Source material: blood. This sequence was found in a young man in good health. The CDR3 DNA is TGTGCCAGCTCACCAGGGACCCCGGGGGACACTGAAGCTTTCTTT. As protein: CASSPGTPGDTEAFF.